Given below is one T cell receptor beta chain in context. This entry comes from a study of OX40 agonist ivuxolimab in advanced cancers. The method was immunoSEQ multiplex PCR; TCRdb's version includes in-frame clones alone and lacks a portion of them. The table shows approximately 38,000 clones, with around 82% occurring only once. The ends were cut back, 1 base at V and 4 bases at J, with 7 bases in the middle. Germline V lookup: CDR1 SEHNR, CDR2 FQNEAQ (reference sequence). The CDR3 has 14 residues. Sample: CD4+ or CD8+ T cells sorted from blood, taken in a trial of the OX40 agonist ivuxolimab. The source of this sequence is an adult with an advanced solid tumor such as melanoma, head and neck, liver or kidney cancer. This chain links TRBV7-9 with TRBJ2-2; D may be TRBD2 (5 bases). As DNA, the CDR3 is TGTGCCAGCAGCTTAGTCGGGATCACCGGGGAGCTGTTTTTT. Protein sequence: CASSLVGITGELFF.